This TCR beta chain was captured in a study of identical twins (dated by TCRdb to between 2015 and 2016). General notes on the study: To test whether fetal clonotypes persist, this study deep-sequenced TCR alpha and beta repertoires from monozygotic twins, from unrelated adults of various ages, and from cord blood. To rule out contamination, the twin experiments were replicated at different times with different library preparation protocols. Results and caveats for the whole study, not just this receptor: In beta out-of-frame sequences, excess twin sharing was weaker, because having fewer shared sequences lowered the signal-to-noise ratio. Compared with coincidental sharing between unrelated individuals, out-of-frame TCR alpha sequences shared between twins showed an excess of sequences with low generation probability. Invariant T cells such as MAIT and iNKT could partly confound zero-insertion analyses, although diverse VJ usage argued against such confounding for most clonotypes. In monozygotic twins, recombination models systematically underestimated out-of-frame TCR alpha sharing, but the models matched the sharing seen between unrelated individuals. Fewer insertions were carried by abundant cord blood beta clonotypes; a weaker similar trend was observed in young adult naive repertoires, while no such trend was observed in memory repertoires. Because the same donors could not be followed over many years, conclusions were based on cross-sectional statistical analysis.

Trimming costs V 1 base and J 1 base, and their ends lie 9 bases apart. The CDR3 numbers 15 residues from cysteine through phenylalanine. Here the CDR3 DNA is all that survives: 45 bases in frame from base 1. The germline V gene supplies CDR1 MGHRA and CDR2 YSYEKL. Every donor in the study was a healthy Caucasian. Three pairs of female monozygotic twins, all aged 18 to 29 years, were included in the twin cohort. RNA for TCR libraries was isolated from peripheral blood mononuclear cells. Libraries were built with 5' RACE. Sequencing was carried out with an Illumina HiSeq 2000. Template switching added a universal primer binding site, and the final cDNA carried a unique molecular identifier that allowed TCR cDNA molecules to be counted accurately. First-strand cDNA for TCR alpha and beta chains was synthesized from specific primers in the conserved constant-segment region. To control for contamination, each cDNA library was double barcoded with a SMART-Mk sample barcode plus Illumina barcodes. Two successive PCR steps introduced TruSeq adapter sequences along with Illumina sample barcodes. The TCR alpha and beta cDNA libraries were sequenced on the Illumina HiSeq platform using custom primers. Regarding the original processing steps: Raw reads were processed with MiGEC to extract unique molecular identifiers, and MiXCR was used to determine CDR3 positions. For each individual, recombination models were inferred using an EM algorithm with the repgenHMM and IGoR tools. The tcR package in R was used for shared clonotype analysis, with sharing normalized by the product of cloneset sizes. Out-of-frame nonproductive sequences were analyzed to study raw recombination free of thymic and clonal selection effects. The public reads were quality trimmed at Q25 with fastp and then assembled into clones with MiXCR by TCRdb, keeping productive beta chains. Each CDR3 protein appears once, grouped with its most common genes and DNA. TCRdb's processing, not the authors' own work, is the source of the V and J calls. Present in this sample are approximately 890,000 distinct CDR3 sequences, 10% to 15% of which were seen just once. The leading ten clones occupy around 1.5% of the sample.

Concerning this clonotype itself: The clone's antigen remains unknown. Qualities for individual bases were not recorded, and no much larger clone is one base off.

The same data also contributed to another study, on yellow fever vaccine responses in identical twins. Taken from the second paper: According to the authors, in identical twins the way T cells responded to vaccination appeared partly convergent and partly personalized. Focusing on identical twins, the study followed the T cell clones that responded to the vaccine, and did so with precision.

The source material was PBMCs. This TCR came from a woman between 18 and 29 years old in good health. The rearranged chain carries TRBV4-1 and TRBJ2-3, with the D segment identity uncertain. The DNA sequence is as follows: TGCGCCAGCAGCCAAGGTTTGGTGGGCACAGATACGCAGTATTTT. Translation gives CASSQGLVGTDTQYF.